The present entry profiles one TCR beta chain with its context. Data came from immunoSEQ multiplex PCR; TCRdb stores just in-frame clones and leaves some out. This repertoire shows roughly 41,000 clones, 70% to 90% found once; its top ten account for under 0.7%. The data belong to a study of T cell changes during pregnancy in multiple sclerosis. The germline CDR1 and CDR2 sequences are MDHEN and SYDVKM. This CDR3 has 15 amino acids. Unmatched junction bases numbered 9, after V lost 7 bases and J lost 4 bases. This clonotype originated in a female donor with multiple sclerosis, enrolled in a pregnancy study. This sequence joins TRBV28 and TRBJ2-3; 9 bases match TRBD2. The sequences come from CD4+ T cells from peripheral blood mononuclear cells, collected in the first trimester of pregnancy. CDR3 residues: CASTLVAGVADTQYF. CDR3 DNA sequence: TGTGCCAGCACCCTAGTAGCGGGAGTGGCAGATACGCAGTATTTT.